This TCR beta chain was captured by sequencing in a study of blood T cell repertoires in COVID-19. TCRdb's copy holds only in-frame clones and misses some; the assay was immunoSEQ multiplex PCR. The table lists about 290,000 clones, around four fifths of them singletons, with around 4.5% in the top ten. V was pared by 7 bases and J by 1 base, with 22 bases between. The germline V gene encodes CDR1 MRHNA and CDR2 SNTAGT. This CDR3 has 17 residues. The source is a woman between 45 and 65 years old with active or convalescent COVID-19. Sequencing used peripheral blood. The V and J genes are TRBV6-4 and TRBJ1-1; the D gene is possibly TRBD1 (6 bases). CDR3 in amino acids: CASIPTQGLPGNTEAFF. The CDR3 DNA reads TGTGCCAGCATCCCTACCCAGGGGCTCCCCGGGAACACTGAAGCTTTCTTT.